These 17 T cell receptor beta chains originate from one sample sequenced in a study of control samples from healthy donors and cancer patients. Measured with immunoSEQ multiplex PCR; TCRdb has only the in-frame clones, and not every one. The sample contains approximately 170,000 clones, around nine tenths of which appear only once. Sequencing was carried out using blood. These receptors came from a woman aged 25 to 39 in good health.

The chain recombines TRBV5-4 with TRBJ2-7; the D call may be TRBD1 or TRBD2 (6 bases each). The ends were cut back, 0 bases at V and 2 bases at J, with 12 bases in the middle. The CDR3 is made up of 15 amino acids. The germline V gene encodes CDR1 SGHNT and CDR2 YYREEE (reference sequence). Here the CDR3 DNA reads TGTGCCAGCAGCTTGGGGGGGGCGACAGCCTACGAGCAGTACTTC. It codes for CASSLGGATAYEQYF.

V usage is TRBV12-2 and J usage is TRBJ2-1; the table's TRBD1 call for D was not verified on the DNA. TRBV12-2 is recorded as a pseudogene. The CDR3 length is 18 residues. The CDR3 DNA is TGTGCAAGTCGCTCCCCGGAGCCAGGGGCTCTACACTACAATGAGCAGTTCTTC. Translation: CASRSPEPGALHYNEQFF.

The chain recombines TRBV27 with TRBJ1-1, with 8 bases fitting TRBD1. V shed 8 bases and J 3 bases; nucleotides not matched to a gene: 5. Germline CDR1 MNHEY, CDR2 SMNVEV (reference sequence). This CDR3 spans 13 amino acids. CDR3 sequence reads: CASSAGGHTEAFF. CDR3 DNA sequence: TGTGCCAGCTCGGCAGGGGGCCACACTGAAGCTTTCTTT.

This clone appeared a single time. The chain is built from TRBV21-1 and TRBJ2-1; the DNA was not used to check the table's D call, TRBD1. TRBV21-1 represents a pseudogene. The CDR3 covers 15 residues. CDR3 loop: CASSRDRGPYNEQFF. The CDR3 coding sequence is TGTGCCAGCAGCAGAGACAGGGGGCCCTACAATGAGCAGTTCTTC.

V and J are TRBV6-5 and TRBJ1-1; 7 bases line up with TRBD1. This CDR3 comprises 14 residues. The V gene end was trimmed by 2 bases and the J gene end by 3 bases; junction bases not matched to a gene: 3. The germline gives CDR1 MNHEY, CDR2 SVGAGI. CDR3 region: CASSYDRADTEAFF. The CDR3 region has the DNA TGTGCCAGCAGTTACGACAGGGCGGACACTGAAGCTTTCTTT.

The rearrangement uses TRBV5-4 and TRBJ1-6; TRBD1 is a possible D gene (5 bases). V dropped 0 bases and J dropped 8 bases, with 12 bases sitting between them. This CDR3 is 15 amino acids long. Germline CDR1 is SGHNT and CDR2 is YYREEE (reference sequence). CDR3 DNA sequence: TGTGCCAGCAGCTTGGATGGGGGGGGAGATTCACCCCTCCACTTT. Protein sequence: CASSLDGGGDSPLHF.

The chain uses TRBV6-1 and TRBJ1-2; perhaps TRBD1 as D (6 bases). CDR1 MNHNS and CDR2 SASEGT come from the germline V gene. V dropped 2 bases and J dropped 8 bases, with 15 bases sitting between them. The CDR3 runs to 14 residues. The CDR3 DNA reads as TGTGCCAGCAGTGAAAACACAGGGTCGGGAGGCTACACCTTC. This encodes CASSENTGSGGYTF.

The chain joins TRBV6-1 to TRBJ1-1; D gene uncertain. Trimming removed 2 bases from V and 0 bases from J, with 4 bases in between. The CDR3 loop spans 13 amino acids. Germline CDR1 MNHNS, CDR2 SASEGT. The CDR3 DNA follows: TGTGCCAGCAGTGAACCCATGAACACTGAAGCTTTCTTT. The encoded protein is CASSEPMNTEAFF.

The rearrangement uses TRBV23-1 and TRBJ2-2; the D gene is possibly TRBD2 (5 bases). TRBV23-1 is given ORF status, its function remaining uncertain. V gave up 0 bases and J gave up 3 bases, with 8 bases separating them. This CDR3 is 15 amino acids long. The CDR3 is CASSQSSVDTGELFF. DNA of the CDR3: TGCGCCAGCAGTCAATCTAGCGTCGACACCGGGGAGCTGTTTTTT.

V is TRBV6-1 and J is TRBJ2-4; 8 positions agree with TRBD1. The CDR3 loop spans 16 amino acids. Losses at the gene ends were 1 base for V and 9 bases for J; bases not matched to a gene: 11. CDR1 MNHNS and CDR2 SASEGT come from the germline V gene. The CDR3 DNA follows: TGTGCCAGCAGTGAAGTACCCGGACAGGGCGAGGGCATTCAGTACTTC. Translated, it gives CASSEVPGQGEGIQYF.

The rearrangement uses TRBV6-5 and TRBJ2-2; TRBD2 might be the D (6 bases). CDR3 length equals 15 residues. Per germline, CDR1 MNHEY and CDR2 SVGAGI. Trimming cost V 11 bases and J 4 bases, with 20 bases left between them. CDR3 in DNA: TGTGCCGGCTCCCAAGGTGCGGGAACCACCGGGGAGCTGTTTTTT. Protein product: CAGSQGAGTTGELFF.

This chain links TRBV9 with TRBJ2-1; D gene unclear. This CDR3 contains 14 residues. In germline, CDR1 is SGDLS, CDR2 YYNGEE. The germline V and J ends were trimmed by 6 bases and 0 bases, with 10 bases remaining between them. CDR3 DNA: TGTGCCAGCACCCCATTTGCCTCCTACAATGAGCAGTTCTTC. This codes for CASTPFASYNEQFF.

CDR3 coding DNA: TGCGCCAGCAGCTCGTCACTTCTCACAGATACGCAGTATTTT. Amino acid sequence: CASSSSLLTDTQYF. The chain couples TRBV5-1 to TRBJ2-3; D is undetermined. CDR1 is SGHRS, CDR2 YFSETQ, per germline. The length of the CDR3 is 14 residues. V was pared by 3 bases and J by 2 bases, with 10 bases between.

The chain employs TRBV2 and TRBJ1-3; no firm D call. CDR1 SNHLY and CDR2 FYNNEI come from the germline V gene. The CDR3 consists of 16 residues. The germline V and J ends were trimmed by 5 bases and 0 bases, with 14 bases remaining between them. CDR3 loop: CASSSAASDSGNTIYF. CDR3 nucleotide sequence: TGTGCCAGCAGTTCGGCTGCTTCCGACTCTGGAAACACCATATATTTT.

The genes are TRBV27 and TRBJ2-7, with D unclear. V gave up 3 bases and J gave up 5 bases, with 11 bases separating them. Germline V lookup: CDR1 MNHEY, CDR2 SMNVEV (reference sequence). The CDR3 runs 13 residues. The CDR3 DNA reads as TGTGCCAGCAGTTTTGGGGTTGGGGACGAGCAGTACTTC. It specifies CASSFGVGDEQYF.

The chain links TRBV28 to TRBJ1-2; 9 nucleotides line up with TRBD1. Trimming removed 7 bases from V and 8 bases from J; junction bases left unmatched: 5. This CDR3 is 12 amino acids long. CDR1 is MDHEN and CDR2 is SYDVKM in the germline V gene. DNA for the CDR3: TGTGCCAGCACCGGGACAGGGAACGGCTACACCTTC. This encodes CASTGTGNGYTF.

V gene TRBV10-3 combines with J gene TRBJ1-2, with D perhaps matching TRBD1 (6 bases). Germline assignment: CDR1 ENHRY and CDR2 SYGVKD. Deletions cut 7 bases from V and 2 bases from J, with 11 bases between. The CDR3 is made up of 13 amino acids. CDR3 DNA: TGTGCCATCAAAGGGCAGGGGAACTATGGCTACACCTTC. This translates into CAIKGQGNYGYTF.